Each of the 18 T cell receptor beta chains below was sequenced from the same sample in a study of neurological immune-mediated disorders. TCRdb analysed the 5' RACE reads with MiXCR anew, one entry per CDR3 protein. This table has approximately 100,000 distinct CDR3 sequences, 3% to 4.5% appearing once. The sample consisted of PBMCs. The source of these receptors is a woman aged 45-65 years with multiple sclerosis.

This clonotype was found many times. The chain joins TRBV19 to TRBJ2-2, with D unresolved. This CDR3 contains 13 residues. Germline V gene data show CDR1 as LNHDA and CDR2 as SQIVND (reference sequence). Trimming removed 5 bases from V and 7 bases from J, with 11 bases in between. The CDR3 is CASSPPKGGELFF. The CDR3 DNA follows: TGTGCCAGTAGTCCCCCCAAGGGCGGGGAGCTGTTTTTT.

This clonotype was observed at least ten times. The chain uses TRBV6-5 and TRBJ1-1, with D perhaps matching TRBD1 (5 bases). Germline V gene lookup returns CDR1 MNHEY and CDR2 SVGAGI. The CDR3 runs to 12 residues. The ends were cut back, 2 bases at V and 8 bases at J, with 9 bases in the middle. CDR3 sequence: CASSYRRGEAFF. The CDR3 bases are TGTGCCAGCAGTTACCGGAGGGGAGAAGCTTTCTTT.

This clonotype appeared many times. The CDR3 DNA follows: TGCAGTGCTAGAGATCAGGGTTCCTATGGCTACACCTTC. Translating it yields CSARDQGSYGYTF. This chain joins TRBV20-1 and TRBJ1-2; a weak D match, TRBD1 (5 bases). The V and J ends lost 0 bases and 4 bases respectively, with 9 bases between them. The CDR3 is 13 residues long. Per germline, CDR1 DFQATT and CDR2 SNEGSKA (reference sequence).

In its sample, this clonotype was seen many times. The chain has TRBV12-3 or TRBV12-4 and TRBJ2-2, with 7 bases matching TRBD1. With V trimmed by 5 bases and J by 1 base, 4 bases remained unmatched. The CDR3 covers 15 residues. CDR3 in DNA: TGTGCCAGCAGTCAGACAGGGAAGAACACCGGGGAGCTGTTTTTT. This gives the protein CASSQTGKNTGELFF.

This clonotype was seen many times. The rearrangement uses TRBV20-1 and TRBJ2-3, with 9 positions matching TRBD2. CDR3 length: 16 residues. Losses at the gene ends were 3 bases for V and 0 bases for J; bases not matched to a gene: 7. From germline, CDR1 is DFQATT and CDR2 SNEGSKA (reference sequence). In DNA, the CDR3 is TGCAGTGCTAGGGTTAGCGGGGGCCGTAGCACAGATACGCAGTATTTT. Protein product: CSARVSGGRSTDTQYF.

This clonotype was seen more than once but under ten times. Possible read error: a much larger clone is one base away. The chain is built from TRBV5-1 and TRBJ1-3, with 7 bases fitting TRBD1. The CDR3 has 14 amino acids. Germline V lookup: CDR1 SGHRS, CDR2 YFSETQ. Here the CDR3 DNA reads TGCGCCAGCAGCTTGGGGACAGGAGGAAAAACCATATATTTT. Its protein is CASSLGTGGKTIYF.

This clonotype occurred many times. The chain uses TRBV6-5 and TRBJ2-1; D possibly uses TRBD1 or TRBD2 (5 bases each). Germline V lookup: CDR1 MNHEY, CDR2 SVGAGI. The length of the CDR3 is 15 residues. Trimming removed 7 bases at V and 4 bases at J, with 17 bases between. The CDR3, as DNA: TGTGCCAGCATGGCCGACGGGACGGTTTACAATGAGCAGTTCTTC. This codes for CASMADGTVYNEQFF.

On this clonotype itself: It may be a read error: a sequence one base away is much more abundant. The chain has TRBV5-1 and TRBJ2-1; D tentatively fits TRBD1 or TRBD2 (5 bases each). The germline V and J ends were trimmed by 2 bases and 8 bases, with 17 bases remaining between them. The germline CDR1 and CDR2 sequences are SGHRS and YFSETQ. CDR3 length: 15 amino acids. For the CDR3, the DNA is TGCGCCAGCAGCTTAGGGACGACGAAACAAGATGAGCAGTTCTTC. Its protein is CASSLGTTKQDEQFF.

This clonotype was detected many times. The chain uses TRBV18 and TRBJ1-3; 7 bases line up with TRBD1. Unmatched junction bases numbered 9, after V lost 4 bases and J lost 6 bases. The CDR3 consists of 15 residues. Germline lookup yields CDR1 KGHSH and CDR2 LQKENI. The CDR3 region is CASSQTRDSQNTIYF. Written as DNA, the CDR3 is TGTGCCAGCTCACAGACCCGGGACAGTCAAAACACCATATATTTT.

This clonotype was counted ten times or more. V gene TRBV5-1 combines with J gene TRBJ2-7, with TRBD1 as a possible D gene (5 bases). CDR3 length: 14 residues. CDR1 and CDR2 (germline): SGHRS, YFSETQ. Trimming cost V 4 bases and J 3 bases, with 14 bases left between them. DNA of the CDR3: TGCGCCAGCAGCACCCACCAGGGTCTCTACGAGCAGTACTTC. Protein sequence: CASSTHQGLYEQYF.

In this sample, this clonotype turned up a few times. This rearrangement joins TRBV5-1 to TRBJ2-1; D possibly corresponds to TRBD2 (5 bases). Trimming pared 1 base from V and 8 bases from J, leaving 13 bases between. This CDR3 region has 14 residues. Per germline, CDR1 SGHRS and CDR2 YFSETQ. CDR3 nucleotide sequence: TGCGCCAGCAGCTTGCTCGGGGTGCGGGATGAGCAGTTCTTC. Residues: CASSLLGVRDEQFF.

This clonotype was counted many times. The rearrangement links TRBV20-1 to TRBJ2-5; D perhaps matches TRBD2 (6 bases). The CDR3 loop spans 16 amino acids. The V gene lost 5 bases and the J gene lost 2 bases, with 21 bases spanning the gap. Germline V gene lookup returns CDR1 DFQATT and CDR2 SNEGSKA (reference sequence). The CDR3 DNA follows: TGCAGTGCTTATAAAACTAGCCGCAAGTCTCAAGAGACCCAGTACTTC. Protein sequence: CSAYKTSRKSQETQYF.

There are many counts of this clonotype. The J gene is TRBJ1-1, the V gene TRBV4-3; perhaps TRBD1 as D (5 bases). Germline loops: CDR1 LGHNA, CDR2 YSLEER. The CDR3 runs to 16 residues. The V and J ends lost 4 bases and 1 base respectively, with 16 bases between them. This CDR3 reads CASSPTWTGRNTEAFF. The CDR3 DNA is TGCGCCAGCAGCCCCACCTGGACGGGGCGGAACACTGAAGCTTTCTTT.

Ten or more counts support this clonotype. This chain's CDR3 is CSAGPLSYEQYF. The CDR3 bases are TGCAGTGCCGGCCCCCTGTCCTACGAGCAGTACTTC. The chain carries TRBV20-1 and TRBJ2-7; D remains unclear. V lost 6 bases, J lost 1 base, and 10 bases lay in between. Germline CDR1 reads DFQATT; CDR2 reads SNEGSKA (reference sequence). This CDR3 comprises 12 residues.

Ten or more counts support this clonotype. The CDR3, as DNA: TGTGCCACCAGACAGGGGGAGACCCAGTACTTC. Its translation: CATRQGETQYF. This rearrangement joins TRBV27 to TRBJ2-5; 8 nucleotides line up with TRBD1. V lost 10 bases and J lost 5; bases outside the gene matches: 3. CDR3 size: 11 residues. Germline CDR1 reads MNHEY; CDR2 reads SMNVEV (reference sequence).

This clonotype has ten or more counts. The genes are TRBV7-2 and TRBJ1-5; D may be TRBD1 (5 bases). V was cut by 5 bases and J by 4 bases, with 15 bases left in between. Germline V gene data show CDR1 as SGHTA and CDR2 as FQGNSA. The CDR3 covers 15 residues. CDR3 loop: CASSVKAGLNQPQHF. The CDR3 DNA sequence: TGTGCCAGCAGCGTAAAAGCAGGGTTGAATCAGCCCCAGCATTTT.

This clonotype was recorded at least ten times. This chain joins TRBV20-1 and TRBJ2-3; 8 bases align to TRBD2. The V gene end was trimmed by 2 bases and the J gene end by 3 bases; junction bases not matched to a gene: 4. The CDR3 has 14 residues. Germline V CDR1 and CDR2: DFQATT, SNEGSKA (reference sequence). As DNA, the CDR3 is TGCAGTGCTAGAAGAACGGGGGGGACAGATACGCAGTATTTT. It encodes CSARRTGGTDTQYF.

This clonotype occurred many times. The CDR3 loop reads CASSSGGSYNEQFF. In DNA form, the CDR3 reads TGTGCCAGCAGTAGCGGTGGCTCCTACAATGAGCAGTTCTTC. This chain links TRBV27 with TRBJ2-1, with D possibly being TRBD2 (5 bases). Germline-derived CDR1 and CDR2 are MNHEY and SMNVEV (reference sequence). V was trimmed by 5 bases and J by 0 bases, leaving 8 bases between them. This CDR3 comprises 14 residues.